This T cell receptor (beta chain) was found in a study of CD4 T cells in relation to SARS-CoV-2 and coronaviruses. For the study at large: PBMCs were cultured with antigen for over 8 days before TCR beta sequencing.

V dropped 6 bases and J dropped 4; count of bases not matched to a gene: 9. Germline-derived CDR1 and CDR2 are MDHEN and SYDVKM. This CDR3 comprises 15 residues. On this clone: What it recognizes is unknown.

The data were produced by immunoSEQ multiplex PCR, yet TCRdb's version contains in-frame clones alone and is incomplete. The sample consists of 16,000 or so clones, 82% of them appearing once. The unexposed donors gave CD4+ T cells in 2011-2018, prior to COVID-19. The cells were cultured for over eight days before CD4+ T cells were isolated. Cells permitting, SARS-CoV-2 S/N and four cold-coronavirus spikes were tested on unexposed-donor CD4+ T cells. The TCR sequence derives from a human donor in good health. Sequenced input: CD4+ T cells from PBMCs, cultured in vitro. The gene calls are TRBV28 and TRBJ2-7, with 10 nucleotides matching TRBD1. The CDR3 nucleotides read TGTGCCAGCAGCCTGGGACAGGGGTTTCTTTACGAGCAGTACTTC. Translated, it gives CASSLGQGFLYEQYF.